This entry lists 29 T cell receptor beta chains sequenced from one sample in a study of shared clonotypes between healthy human individuals (dated by TCRdb to the early 2020s). To prepare the library, the immunoSEQ multiplex PCR assay was applied. Not all clones reach the TCRdb copy of this immuneACCESS table, which keeps in-frame sequences only. Checked studies attribute under half of the gap to unresolved V genes and leave the rest unexplained. Present in this sample are about 490,000 clones, approximately 78% of which were seen just once. The top ten constitute around 12% of the sample. Material for sequencing was PBMCs. Source of these receptors: a woman aged 40 to 50 in good health. Some clones in this sample may be carry-over from other donors' samples.

The chain has TRBV9 and TRBJ2-7; a weak D match, TRBD2 (6 bases). Trimming removed 3 bases from V and 6 bases from J, with 10 bases in between. CDR1 is SGDLS, CDR2 YYNGEE, per germline. The CDR3 is 12 amino acids. DNA of the CDR3: TGTGCCAGCAGCGATGGGGGGACCGAGCAGTACTTC. Encoded protein: CASSDGGTEQYF.

The chain joins TRBV5-1 to TRBJ2-1, with 7 bases identical to TRBD2. In germline, CDR1 is SGHRS, CDR2 YFSETQ. Unmatched junction bases numbered 6, after V lost 2 bases and J lost 7 bases. CDR3 size: 14 residues. CDR3 nucleotide sequence: TGCGCCAGCAGCTTTATCAGCGGGATAAATGAGCAGTTCTTC. Its protein is CASSFISGINEQFF.

The rearrangement joins TRBV7-2 to TRBJ2-1, with D tentatively TRBD1 (7 bases). The CDR3 length is 15 residues. CDR1 is SGHTA and CDR2 is FQGNSA in the germline V gene. V was trimmed by 3 bases and J by 6 bases, leaving 15 bases between them. CDR3 nucleotide sequence: TGTGCCAGCAGCTTGGAGGGGGCGCTTCTCAATGAGCAGTTCTTC. This translates into CASSLEGALLNEQFF.

This clone turned up a few times. The genes are TRBV21-1 and TRBJ2-1; the D call in the table, TRBD1, was not verified against the DNA. TRBV21-1 represents a pseudogene. This CDR3 comprises 15 residues. CDR3 sequence: CASSSRDAFHNEQFF. Written as DNA, the CDR3 is TGTGCCAGCAGCAGCAGGGATGCTTTCCACAATGAGCAGTTCTTC.

In DNA, the CDR3 is TGTGCCAGCAGTCTACGGTCAGCCGGCGGTGGCTACACCTTC. This gives the protein CASSLRSAGGGYTF. The chain carries TRBV2 and TRBJ1-2; D is unclear. Trimming stripped 5 bases from V and 7 bases from J, with 17 bases between. CDR1 and CDR2 (germline): SNHLY, FYNNEI. The CDR3 sequence is 14 residues long.

The chain has TRBV19 and TRBJ2-7; D is possibly TRBD1 (6 bases). The V gene lost 6 bases and the J gene lost 2 bases, with 11 bases spanning the gap. The CDR3 sequence is 13 residues long. Germline V gene sequence: CDR1 LNHDA, CDR2 SQIVND (reference sequence). CDR3 DNA: TGTGCCAGTAGAATGACAGGTACCTACGAGCAGTACTTC. It codes for CASRMTGTYEQYF. Variable domain in full (rest from reference TRBV19 and TRBJ2-7): DGGITQSPKYLFRKEGQNVTLSCEQNLNHDAMYWYRQDPGQGLRLIYYSQIVNDFQKGDIAEGYSVSREKKESFPLTVTSAQKNPTAFYLCASRMTGTYEQYFGPGTRLTVT.

V and J are TRBV19 and TRBJ2-5, with D perhaps TRBD1 (6 bases). V lost 4 bases and J lost 5, with 8 bases in between. The CDR3 contains 12 residues. Germline CDR1 is LNHDA and CDR2 is SQIVND (reference sequence). CDR3 coding DNA: TGTGCCAGTAGTACAGGACAGGAGACCCAGTACTTC. Protein: CASSTGQETQYF.

The chain links TRBV21-1 to TRBJ2-1; the D segment call TRBD1 is taken from the table without a DNA check. TRBV21-1 is a recognized pseudogene. This CDR3 has 16 amino acids. The CDR3 coding sequence is TGTGCCAGCAGCAAAGGAACGTCAGGGAAAGATAATGAGCAGTTCTTC. Translating gives CASSKGTSGKDNEQFF.

The chain recombines TRBV7-9 with TRBJ1-2; no firm D call. The germline V gene encodes CDR1 SEHNR and CDR2 FQNEAQ (reference sequence). The CDR3 sequence is 13 residues long. V was shortened by 7 bases and J by 6 bases, with 15 bases between the two germline ends. In nucleotides, the CDR3 is TGTGCCAGCACCCCAAGCCGAGGGAATGGCTACACCTTC. Translating gives CASTPSRGNGYTF.

This chain uses TRBV11-2 with TRBJ1-6; TRBD1 matches at 8 bases. Per the germline V gene, CDR1 is SGHAT and CDR2 is FQNNGV. The CDR3 has 14 amino acids. The V and J ends lost 4 bases and 10 bases, in that order; junction bases with no gene match: 6. DNA of the CDR3: TGTGCCAGCAGCTACGGGACAGGAGAATCACCCCTCCACTTT. It is translated as CASSYGTGESPLHF.

This clone was detected ten times or more. The chain employs TRBV2 and TRBJ2-2, with D unresolved. CDR3 length: 12 residues. In germline, CDR1 is SNHLY, CDR2 FYNNEI. V lost 6 bases and J lost 5, with 7 bases in between. The CDR3 DNA is TGTGCCAGCAGATACTATACCGGGGAGCTGTTTTTT. Protein: CASRYYTGELFF.

The gene calls are TRBV28 and TRBJ1-2; D call uncertain. CDR3 length: 12 amino acids. Germline lookup yields CDR1 MDHEN and CDR2 SYDVKM. Deletions cut 4 bases from V and 4 bases from J, with 7 bases between. The CDR3 sequence is CASSSPTYGYTF. In DNA, the CDR3 is TGTGCCAGCAGTTCCCCTACCTATGGCTACACCTTC.

Written as DNA, the CDR3 is TGTGCTAGTGGTTTAGCCGGGGAGCTGTTTTTT. Translated, it gives CASGLAGELFF. The rearrangement uses TRBV12-5 and TRBJ2-2; no reliable D call. Germline V gene data show CDR1 as LGHNT and CDR2 as FRNRAP. CDR3 length equals 11 residues. V shed 3 bases and J shed 6 bases, with 2 bases lying between them.

V and J are TRBV19 and TRBJ1-5; maybe TRBD1 (6 bases). The CDR3 is 16 amino acids. Trimming cost V 2 bases and J 3 bases, with 14 bases left between them. The germline V gene has CDR1 LNHDA and CDR2 SQIVND (reference sequence). The CDR3 is CASSIITTGNNQPQHF. The DNA of the CDR3 is TGTGCCAGTAGTATAATAACGACAGGCAACAATCAGCCCCAGCATTTT.

The V call is TRBV30, the J call TRBJ1-1; TRBD1 might be the D (5 bases). CDR1 GTSNPN and CDR2 SVGIG come from the germline V gene (reference sequence). The CDR3 spans 14 residues. The germline V and J ends were trimmed by 0 bases and 3 bases, with 11 bases remaining between them. The CDR3 coding sequence is TGTGCCTGGAGTGTAACGCAGGGTGACACTGAAGCTTTCTTT. Translating it yields CAWSVTQGDTEAFF.

This clone was recorded only once. The CDR3 spells CASSRNTGTENIQYF. CDR3 coding DNA: TGCGCCAGCAGCAGAAACACCGGGACAGAAAACATTCAGTACTTC. The chain carries TRBV5-1 and TRBJ2-4; 7 bases map to TRBD1. Germline assignment: CDR1 SGHRS and CDR2 YFSETQ. The CDR3 has 15 residues. J lost 5 bases, V lost 4 bases, and 9 bases had no gene match. Variable domain in full (rest from reference TRBV5-1 and TRBJ2-4): KAGVTQTPRYLIKTRGQQVTLSCSPISGHRSVSWYQQTPGQGLQFLFEYFSETQRNKGNFPGRFSGRQFSNSRSEMNVSTLELGDSALYLCASSRNTGTENIQYFGAGTRLSVL.

The V gene is TRBV10-2, the J gene TRBJ2-1; the match to TRBD2 covers 14 bases. Germline loops: CDR1 WSHSY, CDR2 SAAADI. This CDR3 region has 15 residues. J lost 12 bases, V lost 6 bases, and 10 bases had no gene match. The CDR3 coding sequence is TGCGCCAGCAGGGGGACTAGCGGGAGCCCCGGGGGGCAGTTCTTC. Its protein product is CASRGTSGSPGGQFF.

V and J are TRBV11-1 and TRBJ2-7, with 12 bases fitting TRBD2. V lost 7 bases to trimming and J lost 3 bases; unmatched junction nucleotides: 7. This CDR3 region has 15 residues. CDR1 and CDR2 from the germline V gene are SGHAT and FQDESV (reference sequence). The CDR3 DNA reads TGTGCCAGCAACTCCCTGACTAGCGGGAGCTACGAGCAGTACTTC. Amino acid sequence: CASNSLTSGSYEQYF. Full variable domain (outside the CDR3, taken from reference TRBV11-1 and TRBJ2-7): EAEVAQSPRYKITEKSQAVAFWCDPISGHATLYWYRQILGQGPELLVQFQDESVVDDSQLPKDRFSAERLKGVDSTLKIQPAELGDSAMYLCASNSLTSGSYEQYFGPGTRLTVT.

V usage is TRBV7-9 and J usage is TRBJ2-4, with D perhaps matching TRBD2 (5 bases). The length of the CDR3 is 14 residues. V dropped 5 bases and J dropped 2 bases, with 10 bases sitting between them. In germline, CDR1 is SEHNR, CDR2 FQNEAQ (reference sequence). The CDR3 coding sequence is TGTGCCAGCAGCCGAGCGGAATCCAAAAACATTCAGTACTTC. Amino acid sequence: CASSRAESKNIQYF.

V is TRBV5-1 and J is TRBJ2-3; 11 bases agree with TRBD2. CDR1 and CDR2 from the germline V gene are SGHRS and YFSETQ. The CDR3 has 17 amino acids. Unmatched junction bases numbered 5, after V lost 1 base and J lost 1 base. CDR3 residues: CASSLSSGRPGTDTQYF. The CDR3 bases are TGCGCCAGCAGCTTGTCTAGCGGGAGGCCCGGCACAGATACGCAGTATTTT.

The chain links TRBV5-1 to TRBJ2-3; D possibly corresponds to TRBD1 (6 bases). Germline CDR1 reads SGHRS; CDR2 reads YFSETQ. V was pared by 2 bases and J by 5 bases, with 18 bases between. The CDR3 contains 16 residues. The DNA of the CDR3 is TGCGCCAGCAGCTTCTTTCCCCTCAAAGGGGGAGATACGCAGTATTTT. Its translation: CASSFFPLKGGDTQYF.

This chain joins TRBV13 and TRBJ2-7, with 7 bases lining up with TRBD1. Germline trimming cut 1 base from V and 3 bases from J; bases unmatched to any gene: 6. Germline V gene sequence: CDR1 PRHDT, CDR2 FYEKMQ (reference sequence). CDR3 size: 15 residues. CDR3: CASSLDGTVRYEQYF. The DNA for the CDR3 is TGTGCCAGCAGCTTAGATGGGACAGTGCGCTACGAGCAGTACTTC.

The chain is built from TRBV28 and TRBJ2-2, with D possibly called TRBD1 or TRBD2 (5 bases each). Trimming stripped 3 bases from V and 1 base from J, with 12 bases between. This CDR3 is 16 amino acids long. From germline, CDR1 is MDHEN and CDR2 SYDVKM. CDR3 sequence reads: CASSFFGTVNTGELFF. The CDR3, as DNA: TGTGCCAGCAGTTTCTTCGGGACCGTGAACACCGGGGAGCTGTTTTTT.

V is TRBV19 and J is TRBJ2-1; TRBD2 matches 7 bases. The germline V gene has CDR1 LNHDA and CDR2 SQIVND (reference sequence). This CDR3 comprises 15 residues. Germline trimming cut 5 bases from V and 6 bases from J; bases unmatched to any gene: 10. The CDR3 loop is CASSLGLVQLNEQFF. The CDR3 DNA follows: TGTGCCAGTAGTCTCGGACTAGTCCAGCTCAATGAGCAGTTCTTC.

This clone was seen only a few times. The chain joins TRBV9 to TRBJ2-2; TRBD2 is a possible D gene (5 bases). V gave up 2 bases and J gave up 6 bases, with 17 bases separating them. The CDR3 length is 16 residues. Germline V gene data show CDR1 as SGDLS and CDR2 as YYNGEE. The DNA of the CDR3 is TGTGCCAGCAGCGTCCCTGCGCGGGCGTTACCCGGGGAGCTGTTTTTT. The encoded protein is CASSVPARALPGELFF.

The chain links TRBV6-5 to TRBJ1-5; possibly TRBD1 for D (6 bases). The length of the CDR3 is 13 residues. Germline-derived CDR1 and CDR2 are MNHEY and SVGAGI. V shed 5 bases and J shed 8 bases, with 13 bases lying between them. The CDR3 protein is CASSTWAGEPQHF. The CDR3 DNA sequence: TGTGCCAGCAGTACGTGGGCAGGGGAGCCCCAGCATTTT.

This chain's CDR3 is CASSLARGSIREQYF. CDR3 in DNA: TGTGCCAGCAGCTTGGCCCGCGGGAGCATCCGCGAGCAGTACTTC. The chain carries TRBV4-2 and TRBJ2-7; 7 bases are a match to TRBD2. This CDR3 is 15 amino acids long. Unmatched junction bases numbered 13, after V lost 5 bases and J lost 6 bases. Germline loops: CDR1 LGHNA, CDR2 YNFKEQ.

The chain is built from TRBV6-1 and TRBJ2-7, with TRBD1 matching 10 bases. Trimming removed 6 bases from V and 3 bases from J; junction bases left unmatched: 8. Germline lookup yields CDR1 MNHNS and CDR2 SASEGT. This CDR3 has 15 amino acids. The CDR3 protein is CASRERRDRGYEQYF. The CDR3 nucleotides read TGTGCCAGCAGAGAACGCCGGGACAGGGGCTACGAGCAGTACTTC.

The J gene is TRBJ1-1, the V gene TRBV28, with TRBD1 as a possible D gene (6 bases). Deletions cut 7 bases from V and 6 bases from J, with 15 bases between. Per the germline V gene, CDR1 is MDHEN and CDR2 is SYDVKM. CDR3 size: 13 residues. The CDR3 loop reads CASIPPGGAEAFF. The DNA of the CDR3 is TGTGCCAGCATTCCGCCCGGGGGCGCTGAAGCTTTCTTT.